Shown below are 13 T cell receptor beta chains from a single sample sequenced in a study of beta chain features in type 1 diabetes (dated by TCRdb to 2017 to 2018). Library construction relied on the immunoSEQ multiplex PCR assay. The High Capacity cDNA Reverse Transcription Kit was used to reverse transcribe all of the isolated RNA, meaning that expressed TCRB transcripts were what got sequenced. What TCRdb holds here is the immuneACCESS table cut down to in-frame rearrangements. Part of the clones is not present; checked against another copy, under half of the missing clones reflect an unresolved V gene, and the others are unexplained. Within this sample are fewer than 350,000 clones, with roughly a fifth of them counted one time only. Jointly, the top ten make up approximately 0.043% of the sample. Sequenced sample: naive CD4+ T cells from blood. Reading the label with the study, this specimen's cell subset or site is: true naive CD4+ T cells. The source of these receptors is a woman aged 18 to 35 in good health.

Comments on this clone: The sample has other DNA sequences that encode this CDR3 too. The chain joins TRBV15 to TRBJ2-5; 7 bases match TRBD1. Germline values: CDR1 LNHNV, CDR2 YYDKDF (reference sequence). The CDR3 extends over 13 amino acids. With 5 bases clipped from V and 3 bases from J, the junction kept 3 bases outside the gene matches. The CDR3 DNA sequence: TGTGCCACCAGCCGTGGGACAGAAGAGACCCAGTACTTC. It translates to CATSRGTEETQYF. The whole variable domain, filled in from reference TRBV15 and TRBJ2-5, reads DAMVIQNPRYQVTQFGKPVTLSCSQTLNHNVMYWYQQKSSQAPKLLFHYYDKDFNNEADTPDNFQSRRPNTSFCFLDIRSPGLGDTAMYLCATSRGTEETQYFGPGTRLLVL.

Details on this clone: This sample also contains other DNA sequences that code for the same CDR3. The chain is built from TRBV2 and TRBJ2-3, with unresolved D. The CDR3 totals 13 residues. V was pared by 4 bases and J by 2 bases, with 7 bases between. Germline CDR1 and CDR2: SNHLY and FYNNEI. Here the CDR3 DNA reads TGTGCCAGCAGTGCAGACAACACAGATACGCAGTATTTT. This sequence encodes CASSADNTDTQYF.

J is TRBJ1-6 and V is TRBV2; TRBD1 is a possible D gene (6 bases). Deletions cut 4 bases from V and 4 bases from J, with 8 bases between. Germline V gives CDR1 SNHLY, CDR2 FYNNEI. This CDR3 contains 14 residues. The CDR3 DNA is TGTGCCAGCAGTGCCGGACAGTATAATTCACCCCTCCACTTT. Translated, it gives CASSAGQYNSPLHF.

This chain links TRBV27 with TRBJ2-7, with 8 bases that match TRBD2. CDR3 length: 14 residues. With 2 bases clipped from V and 7 bases from J, the junction kept 7 bases outside the gene matches. Germline V gives CDR1 MNHEY, CDR2 SMNVEV (reference sequence). CDR3 nucleotides: TGTGCCAGCAGTTTAGCGGGAGGCCCCCTGGAGCAGTACTTC. Residues: CASSLAGGPLEQYF.

The chain uses TRBV28 and TRBJ2-3; possibly TRBD2 for D (6 bases). The ends were cut back, 7 bases at V and 1 base at J, with 18 bases in the middle. From germline, CDR1 is MDHEN and CDR2 SYDVKM. The CDR3 has 16 residues. The CDR3 region is CASTSAWGVGTDTQYF. The DNA for the CDR3 is TGTGCCAGCACCTCCGCCTGGGGGGTGGGCACAGATACGCAGTATTTT.

The chain links TRBV27 to TRBJ1-5; D is perhaps TRBD1 (6 bases). The CDR3 runs 14 residues. V was trimmed by 6 bases and J by 7 bases, leaving 16 bases between them. The V gene's germline CDR1 is MNHEY and CDR2 SMNVEV (reference sequence). CDR3 DNA sequence: TGTGCCAGCAGCCTTGGGGGCAGAAGACAGCCCCAGCATTTT. The encoded protein is CASSLGGRRQPQHF.

This sequence joins TRBV5-8 and TRBJ2-3; TRBD1 agrees at 7 bases. This CDR3 is 14 amino acids long. V dropped 4 bases and J dropped 2; count of bases not matched to a gene: 4. From germline, CDR1 is SGHTS and CDR2 YDEGEE. The CDR3 DNA follows: TGTGCCAGCAGCACGGGACAGAACACAGATACGCAGTATTTT. Its protein product is CASSTGQNTDTQYF.

This clone was counted between two and nine times. The rearrangement links TRBV11-2 to TRBJ2-1; 7 nucleotides agree with TRBD2. This CDR3 contains 17 residues. The V and J ends lost 1 base and 7 bases, in that order; junction bases with no gene match: 13. Germline lookup yields CDR1 SGHAT and CDR2 FQNNGV. CDR3 coding DNA: TGTGCCAGCAGCTTAGTGACGCGGGGGACCTTTGGGAATGAGCAGTTCTTC. It codes for CASSLVTRGTFGNEQFF.

Only a few counts were recorded for this clone. The chain has TRBV30 and TRBJ2-6; no clear D. The ends were cut back, 2 bases at V and 3 bases at J, with 5 bases in the middle. This CDR3 is 13 amino acids long. Germline CDR1 and CDR2: GTSNPN and SVGIG (reference sequence). The CDR3 spells CAWSPFGANVLTF. The DNA for the CDR3 is TGTGCCTGGAGTCCCTTTGGGGCCAACGTCCTGACTTTC.

This clone has more than one count but fewer than ten. The chain couples TRBV9 to TRBJ2-7; 8 bases match TRBD2. Germline V gene lookup returns CDR1 SGDLS and CDR2 YYNGEE. V trimming: 3 bases; J trimming: 4 bases; junction bases outside the gene matches: 12. This CDR3 region has 16 residues. CDR3 residues: CASSAQTGTSTYEQYF. In DNA, the CDR3 is TGTGCCAGCAGCGCCCAAACCGGGACTAGTACATACGAGCAGTACTTC.

CDR3 sequence (DNA): TGTGCCAGCAGCCAGGGACTAGCAAGGGTTATAAATGAGCAGTTCTTC. As protein: CASSQGLARVINEQFF. The V gene is TRBV13, the J gene TRBJ2-1; 9 bases line up with TRBD2. The germline V gene has CDR1 PRHDT and CDR2 FYEKMQ (reference sequence). CDR3 length: 16 residues. With 5 bases clipped from V and 7 bases from J, the junction kept 12 bases outside the gene matches.

The V and J genes are TRBV4-1 and TRBJ2-7; D possibly corresponds to TRBD1 (6 bases). Germline CDR1 reads MGHRA; CDR2 reads YSYEKL. V gave up 1 base and J gave up 0 bases, with 13 bases separating them. CDR3 length: 16 residues. The CDR3 spells CASSQGLRGFSYEQYF. DNA of the CDR3: TGCGCCAGCAGCCAAGGCCTCAGGGGTTTCTCCTACGAGCAGTACTTC.

This sequence joins TRBV7-2 and TRBJ2-7, with TRBD2 matching 13 bases. Germline V lookup: CDR1 SGHTA, CDR2 FQGNSA. CDR3 length equals 14 residues. The J segment lost 6 bases and the V segment lost 5 bases, leaving 4 bases of the junction unmatched. The CDR3 DNA sequence: TGTGCCAGCAGCCGGACTAGCGGGAGCGGCGAGCAGTACTTC. It codes for CASSRTSGSGEQYF.